This T cell receptor (beta chain) is drawn from a study of cytomegalovirus exposure and HLA in healthy donors. The overall study: The approximately 680 first-cohort repertoires and the 95 to 150 validation repertoires shared the same platform, a later analysis reported.

Comments on this clone: Its antigen is not known.

Germline-derived CDR1 and CDR2 are ENHRY and SYGVKD. This CDR3 contains 14 residues. Sequencing used immunoSEQ multiplex PCR; TCRdb keeps in-frame clones, though not all of them. The repertoire holds about 110,000 clones, with about 85% as singletons. General observations from the study: The study found most TCR sequences rare, yet found some public TCRs in many donors.

The sample consisted of PBMCs. The sequence derives from a young woman in good health and CMV-seronegative. V is TRBV10-3 and J is TRBJ2-7, with D possibly being TRBD1 (6 bases). CDR3: CVAAALQGADEQYF. In DNA form, the CDR3 reads TGTGTGGCTGCCGCCTTACAGGGAGCCGACGAGCAGTACTTC.